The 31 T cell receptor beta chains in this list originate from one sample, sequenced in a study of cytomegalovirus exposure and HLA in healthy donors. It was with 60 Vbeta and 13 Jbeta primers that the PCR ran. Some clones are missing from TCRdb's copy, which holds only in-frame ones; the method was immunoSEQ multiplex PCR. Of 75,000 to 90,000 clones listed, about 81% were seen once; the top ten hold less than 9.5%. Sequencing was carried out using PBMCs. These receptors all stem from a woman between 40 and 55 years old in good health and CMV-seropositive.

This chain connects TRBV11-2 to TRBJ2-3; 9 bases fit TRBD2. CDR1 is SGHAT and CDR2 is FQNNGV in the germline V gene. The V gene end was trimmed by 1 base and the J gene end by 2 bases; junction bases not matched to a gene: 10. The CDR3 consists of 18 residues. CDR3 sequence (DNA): TGTGCCAGCAGCTTAGGCGGGGGGGGGATCACTTTCACAGATACGCAGTATTTT. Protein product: CASSLGGGGITFTDTQYF. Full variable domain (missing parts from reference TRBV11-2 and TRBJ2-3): EAGVAQSPRYKIIEKRQSVAFWCNPISGHATLYWYQQILGQGPKLLIQFQNNGVVDDSQLPKDRFSAERLKGVDSTLKIQPAKLEDSAVYLCASSLGGGGITFTDTQYFGPGTRLTVL.

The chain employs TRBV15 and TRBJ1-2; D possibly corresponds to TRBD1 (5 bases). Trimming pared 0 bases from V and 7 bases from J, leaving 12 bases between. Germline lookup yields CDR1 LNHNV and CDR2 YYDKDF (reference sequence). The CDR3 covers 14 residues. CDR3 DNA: TGTGCCACCAGCAGAGAGAACGGGGGGGGTGGCTACACCTTC. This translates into CATSRENGGGGYTF. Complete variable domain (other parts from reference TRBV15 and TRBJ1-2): DAMVIQNPRYQVTQFGKPVTLSCSQTLNHNVMYWYQQKSSQAPKLLFHYYDKDFNNEADTPDNFQSRRPNTSFCFLDIRSPGLGDTAMYLCATSRENGGGGYTFGSGTRLTVV.

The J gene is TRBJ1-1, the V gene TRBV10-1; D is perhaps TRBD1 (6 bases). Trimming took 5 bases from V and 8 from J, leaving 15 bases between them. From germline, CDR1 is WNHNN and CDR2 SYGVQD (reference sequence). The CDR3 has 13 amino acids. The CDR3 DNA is TGCGCCAGCAGTTTCAGGGGCCAGGAGGAAGCTTTCTTT. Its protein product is CASSFRGQEEAFF.

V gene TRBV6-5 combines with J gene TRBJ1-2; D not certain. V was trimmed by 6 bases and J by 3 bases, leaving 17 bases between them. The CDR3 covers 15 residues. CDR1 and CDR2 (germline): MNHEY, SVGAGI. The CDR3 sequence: CASRARGIGYYGYTF. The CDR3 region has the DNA TGTGCCAGCAGGGCCCGGGGTATAGGTTACTATGGCTACACCTTC.

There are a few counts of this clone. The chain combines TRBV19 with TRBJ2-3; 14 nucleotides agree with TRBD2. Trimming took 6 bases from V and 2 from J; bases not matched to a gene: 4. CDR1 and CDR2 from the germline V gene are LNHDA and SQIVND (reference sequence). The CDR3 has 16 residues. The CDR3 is CASSWTSGGFTDTQYF. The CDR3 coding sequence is TGTGCCAGTAGCTGGACTAGCGGGGGGTTCACAGATACGCAGTATTTT.

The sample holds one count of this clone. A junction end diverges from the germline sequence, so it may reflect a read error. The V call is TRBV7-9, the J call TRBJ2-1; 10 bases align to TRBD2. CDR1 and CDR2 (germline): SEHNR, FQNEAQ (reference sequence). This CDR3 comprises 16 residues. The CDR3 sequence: CSSSNLSGGLYNEQFF. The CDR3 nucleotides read TGTTCCAGCAGCAATCTTAGCGGGGGGCTCTACAATGAGCAGTTCTTC.

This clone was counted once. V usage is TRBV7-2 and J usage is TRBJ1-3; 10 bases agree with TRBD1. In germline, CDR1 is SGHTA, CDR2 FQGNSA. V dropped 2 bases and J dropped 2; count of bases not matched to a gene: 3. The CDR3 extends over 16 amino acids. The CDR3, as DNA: TGTGCCAGCAGCTTAACCGGGACAGGGGCTGGAAACACCATATATTTT. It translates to CASSLTGTGAGNTIYF. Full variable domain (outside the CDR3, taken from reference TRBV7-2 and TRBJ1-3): GAGVSQSPSNKVTEKGKDVELRCDPISGHTALYWYRQSLGQGLEFLIYFQGNSAPDKSGLPSDRFSAERTGGSVSTLTIQRTQQEDSAVYLCASSLTGTGAGNTIYFGEGSWLTVV.

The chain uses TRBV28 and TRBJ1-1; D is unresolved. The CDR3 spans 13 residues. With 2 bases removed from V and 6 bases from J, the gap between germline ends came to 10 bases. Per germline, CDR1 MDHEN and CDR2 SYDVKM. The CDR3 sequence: CASSLEAIAEAFF. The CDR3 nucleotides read TGTGCCAGCAGTTTAGAAGCGATCGCTGAAGCTTTCTTT. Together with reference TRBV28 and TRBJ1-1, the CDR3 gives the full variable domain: DVKVTQSSRYLVKRTGEKVFLECVQDMDHENMFWYRQDPGLGLRLIYFSYDVKMKEKGDIPEGYSVSREKKERFSLILESASTNQTSMYLCASSLEAIAEAFFGQGTRLTVV.

The CDR3 sequence is CASSEAGGARSYEQYF. CDR3 DNA: TGTGCCAGCAGTGAAGCTGGGGGGGCTCGGTCCTACGAGCAGTACTTC. The gene calls are TRBV6-1 and TRBJ2-7; perhaps TRBD2 as D (7 bases). Trimming removed 0 bases at V and 1 base at J, with 13 bases between. Looked up from germline, CDR1 is MNHNS and CDR2 is SASEGT. The CDR3 runs 16 residues.

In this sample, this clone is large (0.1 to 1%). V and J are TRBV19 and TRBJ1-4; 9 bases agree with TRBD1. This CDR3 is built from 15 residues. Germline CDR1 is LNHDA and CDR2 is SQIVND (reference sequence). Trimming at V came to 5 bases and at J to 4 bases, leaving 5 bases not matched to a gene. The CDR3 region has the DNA TGTGCCAGTAGTCTTGGGACAGGGAATAATGAAAAACTGTTTTTT. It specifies CASSLGTGNNEKLFF.

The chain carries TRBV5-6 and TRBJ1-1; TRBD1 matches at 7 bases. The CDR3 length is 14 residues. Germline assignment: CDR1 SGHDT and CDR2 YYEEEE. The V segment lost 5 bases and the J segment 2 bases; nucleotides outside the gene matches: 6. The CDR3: CASRYHRGNTEAFF. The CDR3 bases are TGTGCCAGCAGGTATCACAGGGGAAACACTGAAGCTTTCTTT.

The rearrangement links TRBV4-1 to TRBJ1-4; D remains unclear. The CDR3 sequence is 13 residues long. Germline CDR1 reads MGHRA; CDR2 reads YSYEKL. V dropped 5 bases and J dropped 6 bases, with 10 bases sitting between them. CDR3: CASSGGQYEKLFF. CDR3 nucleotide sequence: TGCGCCAGCAGCGGCGGGCAGTATGAAAAACTGTTTTTT.

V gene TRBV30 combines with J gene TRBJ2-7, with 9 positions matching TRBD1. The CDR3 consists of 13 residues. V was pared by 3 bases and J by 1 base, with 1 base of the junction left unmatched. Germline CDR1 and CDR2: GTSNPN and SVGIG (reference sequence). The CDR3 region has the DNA TGTGCCTGGAGGACAGGGGGGTCCTACGAGCAGTACTTC. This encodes CAWRTGGSYEQYF.

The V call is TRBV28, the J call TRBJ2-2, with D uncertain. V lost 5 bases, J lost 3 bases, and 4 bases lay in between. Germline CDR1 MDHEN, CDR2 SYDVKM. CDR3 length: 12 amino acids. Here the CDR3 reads CASSLYTGELFF. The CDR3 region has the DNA TGTGCCAGCAGTCTCTACACCGGGGAGCTGTTTTTT.

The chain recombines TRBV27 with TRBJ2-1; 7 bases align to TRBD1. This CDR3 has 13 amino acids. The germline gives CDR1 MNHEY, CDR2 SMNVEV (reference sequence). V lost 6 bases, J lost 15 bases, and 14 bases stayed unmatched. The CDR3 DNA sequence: TGTGCCAGCAGCTCTTTAGGGGGCCCGCTATGGTTCTTC. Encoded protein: CASSSLGGPLWFF.

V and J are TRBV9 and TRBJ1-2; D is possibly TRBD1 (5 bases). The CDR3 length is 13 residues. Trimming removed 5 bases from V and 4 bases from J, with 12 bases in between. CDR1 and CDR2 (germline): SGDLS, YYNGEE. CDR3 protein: CASREGKSYGYTF. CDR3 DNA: TGTGCCAGCAGGGAGGGGAAGAGCTATGGCTACACCTTC.

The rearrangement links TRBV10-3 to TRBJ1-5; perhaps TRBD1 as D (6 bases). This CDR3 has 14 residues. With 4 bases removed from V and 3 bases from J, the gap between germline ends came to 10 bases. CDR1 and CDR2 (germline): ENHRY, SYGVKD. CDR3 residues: CAISGGQHNQPQHF. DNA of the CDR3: TGTGCCATCAGTGGCGGACAGCACAATCAGCCCCAGCATTTT.

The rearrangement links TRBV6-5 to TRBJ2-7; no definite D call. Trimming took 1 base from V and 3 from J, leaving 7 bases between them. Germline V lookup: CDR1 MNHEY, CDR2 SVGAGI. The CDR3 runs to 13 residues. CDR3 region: CASSYYRHYEQYF. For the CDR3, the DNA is TGTGCCAGCAGTTACTACAGACACTACGAGCAGTACTTC.

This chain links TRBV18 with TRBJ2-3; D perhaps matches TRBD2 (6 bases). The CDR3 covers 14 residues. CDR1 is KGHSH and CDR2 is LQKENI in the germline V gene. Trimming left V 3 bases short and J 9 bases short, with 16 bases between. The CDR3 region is CASSPPTGTPTQYF. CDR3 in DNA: TGTGCCAGCTCACCGCCTACCGGGACTCCCACGCAGTATTTT.

As DNA, the CDR3 is TGTGCCAGCAGTTACGGCAACAGGGGTAATCAGCCCCAGCATTTT. Protein: CASSYGNRGNQPQHF. The chain carries TRBV6-6 and TRBJ1-5; 7 bases fit TRBD1. The ends lost 2 bases at V and 4 bases at J; junction bases unmatched: 5. Per germline, CDR1 MNHNY and CDR2 SVGAGI (reference sequence). The CDR3 has 15 amino acids.

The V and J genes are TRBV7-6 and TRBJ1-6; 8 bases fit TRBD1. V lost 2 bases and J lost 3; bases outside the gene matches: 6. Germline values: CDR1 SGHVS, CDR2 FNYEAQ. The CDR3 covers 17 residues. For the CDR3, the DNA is TGTGCCAGCAGCTTAAGAATAGGACAGGGCTATAATTCACCCCTCCACTTT. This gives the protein CASSLRIGQGYNSPLHF.

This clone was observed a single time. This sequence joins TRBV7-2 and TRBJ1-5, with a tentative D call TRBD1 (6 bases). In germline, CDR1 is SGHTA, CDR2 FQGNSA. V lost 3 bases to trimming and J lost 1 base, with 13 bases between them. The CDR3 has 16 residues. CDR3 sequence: CASSFSGAGSNQPQHF. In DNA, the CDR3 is TGTGCCAGCAGCTTTTCAGGGGCAGGCAGCAATCAGCCCCAGCATTTT. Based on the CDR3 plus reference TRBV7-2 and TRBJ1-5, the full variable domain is GAGVSQSPSNKVTEKGKDVELRCDPISGHTALYWYRQSLGQGLEFLIYFQGNSAPDKSGLPSDRFSAERTGGSVSTLTIQRTQQEDSAVYLCASSFSGAGSNQPQHFGDGTRLSIL.

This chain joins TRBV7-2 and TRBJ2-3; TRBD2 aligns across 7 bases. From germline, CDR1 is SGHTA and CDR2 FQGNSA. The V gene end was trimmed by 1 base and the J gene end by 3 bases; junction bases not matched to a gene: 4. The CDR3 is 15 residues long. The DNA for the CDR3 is TGTGCCAGCAGCTTAGTTGGGGGGGGTACAGATACGCAGTATTTT. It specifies CASSLVGGGTDTQYF.

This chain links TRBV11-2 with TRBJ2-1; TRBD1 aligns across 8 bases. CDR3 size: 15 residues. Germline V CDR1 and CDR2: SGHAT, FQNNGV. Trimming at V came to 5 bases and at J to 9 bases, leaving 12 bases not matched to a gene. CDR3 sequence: CASSLGQGPFGEQFF. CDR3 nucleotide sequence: TGTGCCAGCAGCCTCGGACAGGGCCCATTTGGTGAGCAGTTCTTC. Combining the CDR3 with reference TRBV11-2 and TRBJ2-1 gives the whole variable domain EAGVAQSPRYKIIEKRQSVAFWCNPISGHATLYWYQQILGQGPKLLIQFQNNGVVDDSQLPKDRFSAERLKGVDSTLKIQPAKLEDSAVYLCASSLGQGPFGEQFFGPGTRLTVL.

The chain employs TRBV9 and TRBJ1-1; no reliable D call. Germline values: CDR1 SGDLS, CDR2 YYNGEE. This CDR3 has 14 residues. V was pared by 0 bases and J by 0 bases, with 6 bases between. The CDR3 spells CASSVAGLNTEAFF. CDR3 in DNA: TGTGCCAGCAGCGTAGCAGGCTTGAACACTGAAGCTTTCTTT.

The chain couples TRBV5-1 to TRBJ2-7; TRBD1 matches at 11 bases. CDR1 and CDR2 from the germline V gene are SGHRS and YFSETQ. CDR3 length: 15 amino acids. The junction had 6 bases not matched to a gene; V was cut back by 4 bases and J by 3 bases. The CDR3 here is CASSPGTGGGYEQYF. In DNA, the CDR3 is TGCGCCAGCAGCCCCGGGACAGGGGGAGGCTACGAGCAGTACTTC.

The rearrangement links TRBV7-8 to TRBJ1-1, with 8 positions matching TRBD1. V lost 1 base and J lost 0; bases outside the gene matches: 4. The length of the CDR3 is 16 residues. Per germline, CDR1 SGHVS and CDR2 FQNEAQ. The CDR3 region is CASSLGTGWMNTEAFF. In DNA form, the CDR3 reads TGTGCCAGCAGCTTAGGGACAGGGTGGATGAACACTGAAGCTTTCTTT.

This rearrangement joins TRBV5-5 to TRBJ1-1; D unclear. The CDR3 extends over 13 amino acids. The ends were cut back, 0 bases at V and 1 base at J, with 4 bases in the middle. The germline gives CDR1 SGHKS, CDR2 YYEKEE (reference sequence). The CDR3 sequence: CASSLVANTEAFF. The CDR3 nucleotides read TGTGCCAGCAGCTTGGTAGCGAACACTGAAGCTTTCTTT.

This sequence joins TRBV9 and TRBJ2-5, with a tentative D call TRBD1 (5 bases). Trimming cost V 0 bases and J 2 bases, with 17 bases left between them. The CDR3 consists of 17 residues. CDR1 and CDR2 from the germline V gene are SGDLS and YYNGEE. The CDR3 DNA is TGTGCCAGCAGCGTAGGTCCGGCGACAGTGCTACAAGAGACCCAGTACTTC. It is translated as CASSVGPATVLQETQYF. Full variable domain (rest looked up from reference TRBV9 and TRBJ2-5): DSGVTQTPKHLITATGQRVTLRCSPRSGDLSVYWYQQSLDQGLQFLIQYYNGEERAKGNILERFSAQQFPDLHSELNLSSLELGDSALYFCASSVGPATVLQETQYFGPGTRLLVL.

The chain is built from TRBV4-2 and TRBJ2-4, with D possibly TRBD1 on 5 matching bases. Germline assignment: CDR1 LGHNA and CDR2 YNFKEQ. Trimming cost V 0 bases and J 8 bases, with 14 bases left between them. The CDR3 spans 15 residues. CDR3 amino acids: CASSQDGDPRDIQYF. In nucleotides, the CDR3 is TGTGCCAGCAGCCAAGATGGCGACCCCAGGGACATTCAGTACTTC.

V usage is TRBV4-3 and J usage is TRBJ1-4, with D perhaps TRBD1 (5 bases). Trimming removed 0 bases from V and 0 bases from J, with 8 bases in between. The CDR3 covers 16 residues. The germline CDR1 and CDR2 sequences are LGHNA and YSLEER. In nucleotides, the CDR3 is TGCGCCAGCAGCCAAGACATAGGGGCAACTAATGAAAAACTGTTTTTT. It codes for CASSQDIGATNEKLFF.